The 14 T cell receptor beta chains reported below all come from one sample, sequenced in a study of cytomegalovirus exposure and HLA in healthy donors (dated 2017 in TCRdb). The library was produced with the immunoSEQ multiplex PCR assay. For the multiplex PCR, a mixture combining 60 forward primers for TCR Vbeta segments and 13 reverse primers for TCR Jbeta segments was used. As stored in TCRdb, this immuneACCESS dataset retains in-frame rearrangements with V and J assigned. A fraction of the clones does not appear; measured against another copy, unresolved V genes explain less than half of the discrepancy, and the remainder lacks a known reason. This sample has 130,000 or so clones in its table, and about 74% of those were observed once. 3.4% of the sample is held by the ten biggest clonotypes. The sample comprised PBMCs. The receptors stem from a man aged 25-40 years in good health and CMV-seronegative.

This clone has just one count. V is TRBV9 and J is TRBJ1-1; TRBD1 matches at 12 bases. This CDR3 contains 16 residues. Germline lookup yields CDR1 SGDLS and CDR2 YYNGEE. Unmatched junction bases numbered 10, after V lost 3 bases and J lost 7 bases. The CDR3 coding sequence is TGTGCCAGCAGCGGGGGGACAGGGGGCTCAAGGAATGAAGCTTTCTTT. It translates to CASSGGTGGSRNEAFF.

CDR3 DNA: TGTGCCAGCAGCCCGGCTGGAGGGGCCACAGATACGCAGTATTTT. This codes for CASSPAGGATDTQYF. This chain links TRBV5-6 with TRBJ2-3; TRBD2 might be the D (6 bases). Trimming cost V 4 bases and J 2 bases, with 14 bases left between them. This CDR3 is 15 amino acids long. Germline CDR1 and CDR2: SGHDT and YYEEEE.

This clone was recorded a few times. V usage is TRBV7-8 and J usage is TRBJ2-1; 7 bases line up with TRBD1. Germline assignment: CDR1 SGHVS and CDR2 FQNEAQ. The CDR3 is 15 amino acids. Germline trimming cut 5 bases from V and 5 bases from J; bases unmatched to any gene: 9. The CDR3 DNA reads as TGTGCCAGCAGCCCTACGAGGGGGCAGAACAATGAGCAGTTCTTC. Translating it yields CASSPTRGQNNEQFF.

This chain links TRBV14 with TRBJ1-2; D ambiguous. There are 14 residues in the CDR3. Germline V lookup: CDR1 SGHDN, CDR2 FVKESK. Trimming shortened V by 0 bases and J by 4 bases, and 9 bases separated the two germline ends. This chain's CDR3 is CASSQDTTTYGYTF. The CDR3 DNA reads TGTGCCAGCAGCCAAGATACTACAACCTATGGCTACACCTTC.

J is TRBJ2-5 and V is TRBV27, with D maybe TRBD2 (6 bases). Looked up from germline, CDR1 is MNHEY and CDR2 is SMNVEV (reference sequence). The CDR3 totals 15 residues. V dropped 0 bases and J dropped 7 bases, with 15 bases sitting between them. The CDR3: CASSLSPGGVVTQYF. The CDR3 DNA reads as TGTGCCAGCAGTTTATCTCCCGGAGGGGTTGTGACCCAGTACTTC.

This chain uses TRBV5-6 with TRBJ2-2; 10 nucleotides line up with TRBD1. The germline V gene has CDR1 SGHDT and CDR2 YYEEEE. Trimming removed 3 bases from V and 5 bases from J; junction bases left unmatched: 4. This CDR3 has 15 amino acids. For the CDR3, the DNA is TGTGCCAGCAGCTCACCGGGACAGGGGACCGGGGAGCTGTTTTTT. Translation gives CASSSPGQGTGELFF.

V and J are TRBV15 and TRBJ1-5; D is possibly TRBD1 (5 bases). The V end was cut by 8 bases, the J end by 3 bases, with 11 bases between. Germline lookup yields CDR1 LNHNV and CDR2 YYDKDF (reference sequence). The CDR3 is 13 amino acids. The CDR3 nucleotides read TGTGCCACCGCGAACAGGATCAATCAGCCCCAGCATTTT. The encoded protein is CATANRINQPQHF.

The rearrangement links TRBV11-2 to TRBJ1-2; D perhaps matches TRBD1 (5 bases). The CDR3 has 14 amino acids. The germline gives CDR1 SGHAT, CDR2 FQNNGV. Trimming took 1 base from V and 4 from J, leaving 10 bases between them. In nucleotides, the CDR3 is TGTGCCAGCAGCTTAGGGCAGGGTCCCTATGGCTACACCTTC. Its translation is CASSLGQGPYGYTF.

A few counts support this clone. The chain combines TRBV5-4 with TRBJ2-7; TRBD2 is a possible D gene (5 bases). CDR1 SGHNT and CDR2 YYREEE come from the germline V gene (reference sequence). V was pared by 0 bases and J by 2 bases, with 9 bases between. The CDR3 loop spans 14 amino acids. The chain's CDR3 is CASSLGGLPYEQYF. The CDR3 DNA is TGTGCCAGCAGCTTGGGAGGGCTGCCCTACGAGCAGTACTTC. Combining the CDR3 with reference TRBV5-4 and TRBJ2-7 gives the whole variable domain ETGVTQSPTHLIKTRGQQVTLRCSSQSGHNTVSWYQQALGQGPQFIFQYYREEENGRGNFPPRFSGLQFPNYSSELNVNALELDDSALYLCASSLGGLPYEQYFGPGTRLTVT.

The chain links TRBV6-1 to TRBJ1-1, with 7 nucleotides matching TRBD1. Germline V lookup: CDR1 MNHNS, CDR2 SASEGT. The CDR3 covers 12 residues. The trim removed 2 bases at V and 7 bases at J, leaving 1 base unmatched. The CDR3 DNA is TGTGCCAGCAGTGAAAGGGACAGTGAAGCTTTCTTT. Translation gives CASSERDSEAFF.

This chain connects TRBV6-1 to TRBJ1-2, with TRBD1 matching over 7 bases. CDR1 MNHNS and CDR2 SASEGT come from the germline V gene. V gave up 3 bases and J gave up 5 bases; unmatched junction bases: 0. CDR3 length equals 12 residues. Written as DNA, the CDR3 is TGTGCCAGCAGTGACAGGGGGTATGGCTACACCTTC. Translating it yields CASSDRGYGYTF.

V usage is TRBV29-1 and J usage is TRBJ1-2; TRBD1 matches 7 bases. Germline-derived CDR1 and CDR2 are SQVTM and ANQGSEA. There are 13 residues in the CDR3. Trimming cost V 6 bases and J 2 bases; bases outside gene matches: 6. The CDR3 region has the DNA TGCAGCGTACCGGGACAGCAAAACTATGGCTACACCTTC. This translates into CSVPGQQNYGYTF.

The genes are TRBV10-3 and TRBJ1-3, with D perhaps TRBD1 (6 bases). Germline assignment: CDR1 ENHRY and CDR2 SYGVKD. Trimming removed 7 bases from V and 1 base from J, with 11 bases in between. The CDR3 sequence is 14 residues long. The CDR3 DNA sequence: TGTGCCATCACCAGACAGGCATCTGGAAACACCATATATTTT. Translating gives CAITRQASGNTIYF.

Written as DNA, the CDR3 is TGTGCCCAGAATAGAGGTTATGGCTACACCTTC. Protein sequence: CAQNRGYGYTF. The genes are TRBV30 and TRBJ1-2; no definite D call. The CDR3 spans 11 residues. V gave up 8 bases and J gave up 5 bases, with 12 bases separating them. Germline V CDR1 and CDR2: GTSNPN, SVGIG (reference sequence).